These 18 T cell receptor beta chains were sequenced from one sample in a study of response to subunit inactivated influenza vaccine. One entry per CDR3 protein, called by TCRdb with MiXCR from the RT-PCR reads. The data contain about 530,000 distinct CDR3 sequences, 10% to 15% of them singletons. The material sequenced was PBMCs from blood, taken 35 to 45 days after vaccination. These receptors were obtained from a man aged 45-65 years who received an inactivated influenza vaccine.

With regard to this clonotype: The junction departs from germline at one end; a sequencing error may be responsible. Here the CDR3 reads CASSRQQNTGELFF. As DNA, the CDR3 is TGTGCTAGCAGTCGACAGCAGAACACCGGGGAGCTGTTTTTT. This chain connects TRBV7-7 to TRBJ2-2, with a possible D match to TRBD1 (5 bases). This CDR3 has 14 residues. Germline CDR1 SSHAT, CDR2 FNYEAQ (reference sequence).

This clonotype showed up just a few times. V usage is TRBV20-1 and J usage is TRBJ2-1; D not certain. V lost 6 bases, J lost 9 bases, and 12 bases lay in between. From germline, CDR1 is DFQATT and CDR2 SNEGSKA (reference sequence). The CDR3 is 11 amino acids. The CDR3 loop reads CSARIDTEQFF. CDR3 bases: TGCAGTGCCCGAATTGATACTGAGCAGTTCTTC.

The chain employs TRBV12-3 or TRBV12-4 and TRBJ2-3; weak D call: TRBD1 (5 bases). The V end lost 0 bases, the J end lost 3 bases, and 10 bases lay between the germline ends. The CDR3 covers 15 residues. CDR3 sequence reads: CASSLARKGTDTQYF. The CDR3 DNA is TGTGCCAGCAGTTTAGCTAGAAAGGGGACAGATACGCAGTATTTT.

This clonotype occurred many times. The V gene is TRBV14, the J gene TRBJ1-5; D remains unclear. V was trimmed by 1 base and J by 5 bases, leaving 12 bases between them. The CDR3 runs to 15 residues. Germline V CDR1 and CDR2: SGHDN, FVKESK. The CDR3 protein is CASSQVGLQHQPQHF. The CDR3 DNA reads as TGTGCCAGCAGCCAAGTCGGACTTCAGCATCAGCCCCAGCATTTT.

This clonotype has only a few counts. This rearrangement joins TRBV12-3 or TRBV12-4 to TRBJ2-7, with 9 bases fitting TRBD1. The CDR3 is 18 residues long. The V gene end was trimmed by 4 bases and the J gene end by 3 bases; junction bases not matched to a gene: 16. DNA for the CDR3: TGTGCCAGCAGTTCATCCGGGACAGGGTTGGGGGTTTACTACGAGCAGTACTTC. Protein product: CASSSSGTGLGVYYEQYF.

This clonotype appeared a few times. This chain connects TRBV15 to TRBJ2-5, with 8 bases lining up with TRBD1. The V and J ends lost 2 bases and 4 bases, in that order; junction bases with no gene match: 6. The CDR3 contains 15 residues. Germline CDR1 LNHNV, CDR2 YYDKDF (reference sequence). This CDR3 reads CATSRTRGRRETQYF. CDR3 in DNA: TGTGCCACCAGCAGAACCAGGGGGCGCAGAGAGACCCAGTACTTC.

The chain combines TRBV7-2 with TRBJ2-7; 10 positions agree with TRBD2. The germline CDR1 and CDR2 sequences are SGHTA and FQGNSA. This CDR3 has 14 amino acids. Trimming cost V 3 bases and J 6 bases; bases outside gene matches: 5. CDR3 DNA: TGTGCCAGCAGCTTTGCTAGCGGGAGTCTCGAGCAGTACTTC. Its protein product is CASSFASGSLEQYF.

The V call is TRBV25-1, the J call TRBJ2-4, with TRBD1 matching 10 bases. CDR1 and CDR2 from the germline V gene are MGHDK and SYGVNS. The length of the CDR3 is 14 residues. The ends lost 4 bases at V and 4 bases at J; junction bases unmatched: 1. The CDR3 loop reads CASSGQGAKNIQYF. The CDR3 DNA sequence: TGTGCCAGCAGTGGACAGGGGGCAAAAAACATTCAGTACTTC.

There are many counts of this clonotype. The V call is TRBV20-1, the J call TRBJ2-3, with a tentative D call TRBD2 (5 bases). The CDR3 has 13 amino acids. Germline V gene sequence: CDR1 DFQATT, CDR2 SNEGSKA (reference sequence). Trimming cost V 0 bases and J 6 bases, with 10 bases left between them. CDR3 DNA sequence: TGCAGTGCTAGAGATTGGGAGTGGGATACGCAGTATTTT. This translates into CSARDWEWDTQYF.

This clonotype has more than one count but fewer than ten. The CDR3 nucleotides are TGTGCCAGCAGGACACTAGCAGGCACCCGGGAGACCCAGTACTTC. Amino acids: CASRTLAGTRETQYF. The V gene is TRBV28, the J gene TRBJ2-5, with D tentatively TRBD2 (6 bases). Germline-derived CDR1 and CDR2 are MDHEN and SYDVKM. V was cut by 6 bases and J by 5 bases, with 19 bases left in between. The CDR3 sequence is 15 residues long.

V is TRBV27 and J is TRBJ2-2; D is unresolved. The CDR3 loop spans 15 amino acids. V lost 7 bases to trimming and J lost 6 bases, with 18 bases between them. Germline values: CDR1 MNHEY, CDR2 SMNVEV (reference sequence). CDR3 sequence: CASTFLSLASGELFF. The CDR3 DNA reads as TGTGCCAGCACCTTTCTTAGCCTGGCGTCCGGGGAGCTGTTTTTT.

This clonotype came up a few times. V gene TRBV9 combines with J gene TRBJ1-4, with TRBD1 identical over 9 bases. The V segment lost 7 bases and the J segment 7 bases; nucleotides outside the gene matches: 8. The CDR3 extends over 14 amino acids. Germline-derived CDR1 and CDR2 are SGDLS and YYNGEE. The CDR3 loop is CASSTGTGLEKLFF. In DNA form, the CDR3 reads TGTGCCAGCTCCACCGGGACAGGGCTTGAAAAACTGTTTTTT. Complete variable domain (other parts from reference TRBV9 and TRBJ1-4): DSGVTQTPKHLITATGQRVTLRCSPRSGDLSVYWYQQSLDQGLQFLIQYYNGEERAKGNILERFSAQQFPDLHSELNLSSLELGDSALYFCASSTGTGLEKLFFGSGTQLSVL.

This clonotype was observed at least ten times. The chain has TRBV7-9 and TRBJ2-3, with a possible D match to TRBD1 (6 bases). The CDR3 length is 16 residues. V was cut by 10 bases and J by 15 bases, with 35 bases left in between. Per germline, CDR1 SEHNR and CDR2 FQNEAQ (reference sequence). In DNA, the CDR3 is TGTGCCACGTTGGGACCGAAAGGACAGCCCACGGTCGGAGAATATTTT. Translation: CATLGPKGQPTVGEYF.

This clonotype came up a few times. This chain connects TRBV20-1 to TRBJ2-1, with D possibly matching TRBD2 (6 bases). Per the germline V gene, CDR1 is DFQATT and CDR2 is SNEGSKA (reference sequence). The V end lost 2 bases, the J end lost 2 bases, and 16 bases lay between the germline ends. The CDR3 is made up of 16 amino acids. CDR3 amino acids: CSARSYGSLTYNEQFF. DNA for the CDR3: TGCAGTGCTAGAAGTTACGGGAGCCTTACCTACAATGAGCAGTTCTTC.

This clonotype was seen a handful of times. V gene TRBV20-1 combines with J gene TRBJ2-2; 10 nucleotides line up with TRBD1. Germline CDR1 reads DFQATT; CDR2 reads SNEGSKA (reference sequence). V was pared by 2 bases and J by 7 bases, with 4 bases of the junction left unmatched. The CDR3 runs 14 residues. The chain's CDR3 is CSARKGQGIGELFF. The CDR3 nucleotides read TGCAGTGCTAGAAAGGGACAGGGGATCGGGGAGCTGTTTTTT.

This clonotype turned up a few times. J is TRBJ2-5 and V is TRBV5-1, with TRBD2 matching over 7 bases. Trimming took 4 bases from V and 2 from J; bases not matched to a gene: 11. Germline CDR1 SGHRS, CDR2 YFSETQ. This CDR3 comprises 16 residues. The CDR3 DNA follows: TGCGCCAGCAGCCTCGGCCCTAGCGGCGCACAAGAGACCCAGTACTTC. Its translation is CASSLGPSGAQETQYF.

This clonotype occurred a few times. The gene calls are TRBV7-7 and TRBJ2-3, with D maybe TRBD2 (5 bases). This CDR3 region has 15 residues. CDR1 and CDR2 (germline): SSHAT, FNYEAQ (reference sequence). V gave up 5 bases and J gave up 4 bases, with 16 bases separating them. Here the CDR3 reads CASSEGPRFPDTQYF. As DNA, the CDR3 is TGTGCCAGCAGCGAGGGCCCTCGGTTCCCAGATACGCAGTATTTT.

This clonotype was picked up many times. The gene calls are TRBV15 and TRBJ2-1, with D tentatively TRBD2 (6 bases). This CDR3 contains 15 residues. Germline V gene sequence: CDR1 LNHNV, CDR2 YYDKDF (reference sequence). Trimming cost V 0 bases and J 4 bases, with 10 bases left between them. CDR3 DNA sequence: TGTGCCACCAGCAGAGATGGGCGGGGATACAATGAGCAGTTCTTC. This codes for CATSRDGRGYNEQFF.